This T cell receptor beta chain was obtained from a study of blood T cells in healthy people across ages (dated by TCRdb to 2015 to 2017). As for the study more broadly: In model experiments, roughly one uniquely barcoded TCR beta cDNA molecule per two T cells was captured by template switching. To avoid experimental bias, donors of different ages were distributed randomly across sequencing lanes. Four age groups were formed from the donors: young (average approximately 16 years), middle-aged (approximately 42), aged (62) and long-lived (around 82). Two additional independent replicas of 1 million unique cDNA reads from the same blood draw were analyzed for two donors (one aged 18 to 29 and one aged 80 or older). The study measured age-related changes in TCR beta repertoire diversity using deep sequencing normalized with unique cDNA molecular identifiers.

From cysteine to phenylalanine, the CDR3 is 16 amino acids long. The sequence is cut down to CDR3 DNA, 48 bases in frame from base 1. The V end gives up 4 bases and the J end 5 bases, leaving 14 bases in the junction not matched to a gene. The germline V gene (reference sequence) gives CDR1 as SGHKS and CDR2 as YYEKEE. Systemically healthy Caucasian individuals from Russia, about 38 in total and aged roughly 6 to 95 years, were included as donors. Around 10 milliliters of peripheral blood were collected from each donor into EDTA-treated Vacutainer tubes. Ficoll-Paque density-gradient centrifugation was used to isolate PBMCs, with at least 7 million per sample. Total RNA was extracted from PBMCs with Trizol reagent, with at least 6 micrograms obtained per sample. Naive CD45RAhigh/CD27high T cell percentages were measured by flow cytometry on a PBMC aliquot from every donor. Concerning this clonotype itself: No antigen is known for it. Base qualities are not at hand, and no much larger clone is one base apart.

Libraries were made using 5' RACE. Sequencing relied on an Illumina HiSeq 2500. A second 7 to 11 cycle PCR used a sample-barcoded 5' primer and a J-beta primer mix. Each TCR beta cDNA molecule received a unique molecular identifier from a template-switch 5' adaptor carrying 12 random nucleotides. Each sample yielded at least 2.5 million CDR3-containing paired-end reads. First-strand cDNA synthesis was performed from all RNA using the Mint cDNA synthesis kit, with priming by a TRBC-specific oligonucleotide. Following uracil-DNA glycosylase treatment, a first 18-cycle PCR with universal primers M1SS and BC2_uni_R was performed on all cDNA. On the authors' methods: For normalization, 1 million high-quality reads, each with a distinct molecular identifier, were randomly selected from each sample. Instead of being binned into consensus sequences, reads with shared molecular identifiers were discarded. MiTCR, run with a Q25 quality threshold and the strictest error-elimination algorithm, handled CDR3 identification, clonotype clustering and error correction. A nonparametric unseen species model with Euler transformation was used to estimate a lower bound on total TCR beta diversity. The public reads were run again by TCRdb, first through fastp at Q25 and then through MiXCR, and only productive beta chains were kept. Under each unique CDR3 protein, matching rows form one entry showing the most common genes and DNA. Here the V and J calls rest on TCRdb's processing, not on the authors' analysis. The table for this sample lists approximately 850,000 distinct CDR3 sequences; 55% to 75% of them were counted only once. In total, the top ten clones hold about 20% of the sample.

Here is what the overall study found, with its caveats: Compared with the aged group, more naive CD4+ T cells, fewer expanded clones and increased TCR diversity were shown by the long-lived group, suggesting age selection. Since profiling was done on bulk unsorted PBMCs, naive and antigen-experienced compartments could not be conclusively compared. Observed TCR beta diversity per million T cells fell roughly linearly with age, and a significant reduction was already apparent by age approximately 40. The CMV infection status of donors was not known, potentially confounding age-related changes in expanded clonotypes. The percentage of naive T cells measured by flow cytometry correlated strongly with observed TCR beta diversity. Total diversity estimates from one million sequenced T cells were considered lower bounds and underestimates.

This sequence was found in a man younger than 40 in good health. The V and J segments used are TRBV5-5 and TRBJ2-7, and 8 junction bases match TRBD1. The material sequenced was blood. The CDR3 region: CASSRTDRAAWDEQYF. The nucleotides are TGTGCCAGCAGCCGAACGGACAGGGCGGCTTGGGACGAGCAGTACTTC.